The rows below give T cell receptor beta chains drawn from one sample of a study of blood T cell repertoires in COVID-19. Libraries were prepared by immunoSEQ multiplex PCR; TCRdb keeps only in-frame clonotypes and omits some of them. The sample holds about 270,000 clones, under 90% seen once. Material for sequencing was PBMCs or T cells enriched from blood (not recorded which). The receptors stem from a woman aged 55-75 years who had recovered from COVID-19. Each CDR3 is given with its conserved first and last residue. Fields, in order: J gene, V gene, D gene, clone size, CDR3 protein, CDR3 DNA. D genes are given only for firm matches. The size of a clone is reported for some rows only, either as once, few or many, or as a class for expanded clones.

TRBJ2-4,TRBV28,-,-,CASSGLTRDIQYF,TGTGCCAGCAGTGGACTAACAAGGGACATTCAGTACTTC
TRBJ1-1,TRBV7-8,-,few,CASSPNESQLTAFF,TGTGCCAGCAGCCCGAATGAATCACAGCTCACAGCTTTCTTT
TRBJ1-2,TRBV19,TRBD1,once,CASNAKGANGYTF,TGTGCCAGTAATGCCAAGGGGGCCAATGGCTACACCTTC
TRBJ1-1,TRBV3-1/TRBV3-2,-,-,CASSQLGFDTEAFF,TGTGCCAGCAGCCAACTCGGGTTCGACACTGAAGCTTTCTTT
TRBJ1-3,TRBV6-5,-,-,CASSYRQDSIGNTIYF,TGTGCCAGCAGTTACCGACAGGACAGTATCGGAAACACCATATATTTT
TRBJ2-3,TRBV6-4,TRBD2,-,CATQSGSGTDTQYF,TGTGCCACCCAGAGCGGGAGCGGGACAGATACGCAGTATTTT
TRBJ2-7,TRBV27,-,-,CASSRTRSEQYF,TGTGCCAGCAGCCGAACTAGGTCCGAGCAGTACTTC
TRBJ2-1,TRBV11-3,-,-,CASSLPLGDNEQFF,TGTGCCAGCAGCTTACCGCTGGGAGACAATGAGCAGTTCTTC
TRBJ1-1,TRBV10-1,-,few,CASSEFRRNTEAFF,TGCGCCAGCAGTGAGTTTCGCAGGAACACTGAAGCTTTCTTT
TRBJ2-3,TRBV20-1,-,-,CSATRADTQYF,TGCAGTGCTACCCGGGCAGATACGCAGTATTTT
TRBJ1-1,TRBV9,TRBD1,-,CASSLGQGSTEAFF,TGTGCCAGCAGCCTAGGACAGGGGAGCACTGAAGCTTTCTTT
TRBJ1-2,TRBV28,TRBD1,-,CASITPGQGLYGYTF,TGTGCCAGCATCACCCCGGGACAGGGACTCTATGGCTACACCTTC
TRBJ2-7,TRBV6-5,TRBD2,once,CASSSITGTSGMRQYF,TGTGCCAGCAGTTCGATCACGGGGACTAGCGGTATGAGGCAGTACTTC
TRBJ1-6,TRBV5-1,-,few,CASSLDMGGAGSPLHF,TGCGCCAGCAGCTTGGACATGGGGGGGGCCGGTTCACCCCTCCACTTT
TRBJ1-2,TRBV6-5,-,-,CASSRIRGGYGYTF,TGTGCCAGCAGTCGCATAAGGGGAGGCTATGGCTACACCTTC
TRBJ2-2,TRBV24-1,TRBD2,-,CATSDPGLAGTGELFF,TGTGCCACCAGTGACCCTGGACTAGCGGGCACCGGGGAGCTGTTTTTT
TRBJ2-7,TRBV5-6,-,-,CASSYAGFPTYEQYF,TGTGCCAGCAGCTATGCAGGGTTCCCAACCTACGAGCAGTACTTC
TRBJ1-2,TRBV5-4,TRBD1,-,CASSYRDRNYYGYTF,TGTGCCAGCAGCTACCGGGACAGGAATTACTATGGCTACACCTTC
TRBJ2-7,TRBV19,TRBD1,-,CASSISLTGASSYEQYF,TGTGCCAGTAGTATATCCCTAACAGGGGCCAGCTCCTACGAGCAGTACTTC
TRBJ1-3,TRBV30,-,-,CAWSVSRGNTIYF,TGTGCCTGGAGTGTATCCAGGGGCAACACCATATATTTT
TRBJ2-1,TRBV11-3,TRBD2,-,CASSLGPSGPEQFF,TGTGCCAGCAGCTTAGGGCCTAGCGGGCCGGAGCAGTTCTTC
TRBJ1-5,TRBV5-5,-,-,CASSTAMGNQPQHF,TGTGCCAGCAGCACAGCCATGGGTAATCAGCCCCAGCATTTT
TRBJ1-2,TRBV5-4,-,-,CASSLDIGNYGYTF,TGTGCCAGCAGCTTGGATATCGGTAACTATGGCTACACCTTC
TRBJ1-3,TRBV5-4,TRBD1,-,CASSPGQGAGNTIYF,TGTGCCAGCAGCCCGGGACAGGGCGCTGGAAACACCATATATTTT
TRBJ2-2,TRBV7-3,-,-,CASQGLVTGELFF,TGTGCCAGCCAGGGGCTGGTCACCGGGGAGCTGTTTTTT
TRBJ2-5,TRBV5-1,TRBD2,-,CASSYGLAGEETQYF,TGCGCCAGCAGCTATGGACTAGCGGGAGAAGAGACCCAGTACTTC
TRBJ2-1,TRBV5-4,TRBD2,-,CASSRTSGPYNEQFF,TGTGCCAGCAGCCGGACTAGCGGGCCCTACAATGAGCAGTTCTTC
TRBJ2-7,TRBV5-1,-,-,CASSLTGRGTYEQYF,TGCGCCAGCAGCTTGACAGGGAGGGGAACCTACGAGCAGTACTTC
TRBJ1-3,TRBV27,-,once,CASSPLGGRPGNTIYF,TGTGCCAGCAGCCCCCTGGGGGGGAGGCCTGGAAACACCATATATTTT
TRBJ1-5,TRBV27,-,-,CASSLLSPDGLNQPQHF,TGTGCCAGCAGTTTATTATCCCCAGATGGCCTCAATCAGCCCCAGCATTTT
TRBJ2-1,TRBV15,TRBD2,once,CATSRRTSGRDEQFF,TGTGCCACCAGCAGACGGACTAGCGGGAGGGATGAGCAGTTCTTC
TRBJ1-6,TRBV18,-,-,CASSPRGQDSPLHF,TGTGCCAGCTCACCGCGTGGGCAAGATTCACCCCTCCACTTT
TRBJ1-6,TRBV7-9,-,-,CASSSSTTPGVPLHF,TGTGCCAGCAGCTCTTCGACAACTCCGGGGGTGCCCCTCCACTTT
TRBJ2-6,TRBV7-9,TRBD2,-,CASNRGLAGTGANVLTF,TGTGCCAGCAACCGAGGACTAGCGGGAACTGGGGCCAACGTCCTGACTTTC
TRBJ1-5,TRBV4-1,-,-,CASSQVIQGGNQPQHF,TGCGCCAGCAGCCAAGTAATACAGGGTGGAAATCAGCCCCAGCATTTT
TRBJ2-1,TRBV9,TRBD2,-,CASSLSGRDYNEQFF,TGTGCCAGCAGCCTAAGCGGGAGAGACTACAATGAGCAGTTCTTC
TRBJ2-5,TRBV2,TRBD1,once,CASMDRVAQETQYF,TGTGCCAGCATGGACAGGGTCGCCCAAGAGACCCAGTACTTC
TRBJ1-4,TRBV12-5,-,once,CASGLREINEKLFF,TGTGCTAGTGGGCTCAGGGAAATTAATGAAAAACTGTTTTTT
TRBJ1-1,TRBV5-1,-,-,CASSLQGMNTEAFF,TGCGCCAGCAGCTTGCAGGGAATGAACACTGAAGCTTTCTTT
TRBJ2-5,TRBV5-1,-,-,CASSLGDSQETQYF,TGCGCCAGCAGCTTGGGGGACTCCCAAGAGACCCAGTACTTC
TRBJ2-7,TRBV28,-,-,CASTAGTYEQYF,TGTGCCAGCACGGCGGGAACCTACGAGCAGTACTTC
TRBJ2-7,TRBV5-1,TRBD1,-,CASSFLPGQASYEQYF,TGCGCCAGCAGCTTCCTTCCGGGACAGGCCTCCTACGAGCAGTACTTC
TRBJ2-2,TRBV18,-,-,CASSPSRDTGELFF,TGTGCCAGCTCACCATCGAGGGACACCGGGGAGCTGTTTTTT
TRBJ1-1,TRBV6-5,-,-,CASKNRVSEAFF,TGTGCCAGCAAAAACAGGGTTTCTGAAGCTTTCTTT
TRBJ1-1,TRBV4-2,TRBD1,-,CASSTGQRNTEAFF,TGTGCCAGCAGTACGGGACAGCGGAACACTGAAGCTTTCTTT
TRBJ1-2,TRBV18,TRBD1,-,CASSPATGNYGYTF,TGTGCCAGCTCACCAGCGACAGGGAACTATGGCTACACCTTC
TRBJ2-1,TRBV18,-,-,CASSLFGQRSSYNEQFF,TGTGCCAGCTCACTTTTCGGGCAGCGGAGCTCCTACAATGAGCAGTTCTTC
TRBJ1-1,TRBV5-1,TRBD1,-,CASSFGQEGNTEAFF,TGCGCCAGCAGCTTCGGACAGGAAGGAAACACTGAAGCTTTCTTT
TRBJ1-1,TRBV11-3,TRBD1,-,CASSLESGGNAEAFF,TGTGCCAGCAGCTTAGAGTCAGGGGGCAACGCTGAAGCTTTCTTT
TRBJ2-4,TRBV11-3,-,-,CASSLVDINIQYF,TGTGCCAGCAGCTTAGTAGACATTAACATTCAGTACTTC